The rows below give T cell receptor beta chains drawn from one sample of a study of shared clonotypes between healthy human individuals. Assay: immunoSEQ multiplex PCR; the TCRdb copy retains only in-frame clones and omits some. The sample holds roughly 500,000 clones, about four fifths seen once. Sequencing used PBMCs. Every receptor here comes from a woman in her 40s in good health. Some clones in this sample may be carry-over from other donors' samples. The CDR3 runs from the conserved cysteine through the conserved F or W.

J gene,V gene,CDR3 protein
TRBJ2-5,TRBV27,CASSYLSGAEETQYF
TRBJ1-4,TRBV7-2,CASSRQGWGEKLFF
TRBJ2-7,TRBV4-2,CASSRSESSSYEQYF
TRBJ2-3,TRBV5-1,CASRWDRFTDTQYF
TRBJ1-2,TRBV14,CASSPLVFGGYTF
TRBJ2-1,TRBV4-1,CASSQDPGTSTYNEQFF
TRBJ2-7,TRBV15,CATSRDRAGGGEQYF
TRBJ2-1,TRBV9,CASSVSGATYNEQFF
TRBJ2-1,TRBV19,CASSGTSGYNEQFF
TRBJ2-7,TRBV6-5,CASSYSTEGGYEQYF
TRBJ1-1,TRBV28,CASSFKVILLGQGFPEAFF
TRBJ2-1,TRBV30,CAWMLGTSYEQFF
TRBJ2-7,TRBV18,CASSVLGASGRNEQYF
TRBJ2-3,TRBV7-2,CASSLAWSTDTQYF
TRBJ2-7,TRBV10-3,CAISAASGRNNSYEQYF
TRBJ2-1,TRBV9,CASSVGRGSSYNEQFF
TRBJ2-5,TRBV4-2,CASSRDPQETQYF
TRBJ1-2,TRBV10-3,CAIRGRDDGYTF
TRBJ1-4,TRBV5-4,CASSTTGGSYEKLFF
TRBJ2-1,TRBV18,CASSPGRGEQFF
TRBJ2-5,TRBV25-1,CASSSAGGHGETQYF
TRBJ2-7,TRBV2,CASSSDGGEQYF
TRBJ1-3,TRBV28,CASSLNSPGNTIYF
TRBJ1-2,TRBV28,CASEQGGYGYTF
TRBJ1-1,TRBV6-5,CASSSPPGTWNTEAFF
TRBJ1-4,TRBV28,CASIRDGNEKLFF
TRBJ1-1,TRBV4-3,CASSQVGVNTEAFF
TRBJ1-1,TRBV1,CTSSQDRTGLNTEAFF
TRBJ2-1,TRBV2,CATVWRDISVF
NA,TRBV5-4,CASSWTGGYEQYF
TRBJ2-3,TRBV6-4,CASSGTGAGTDTQYF
TRBJ2-7,TRBV19,CASSILWGPYEQYF
NA,TRBV6-5,CASSYSGLGTYEQYF